Listed here are 31 T cell receptor beta chains from one sample, sequenced in a study of OX40 agonist ivuxolimab in advanced cancers. Repertoires were generated with immunoSEQ multiplex PCR, while TCRdb's copy carries only in-frame clones and drops some. The sample lists tens of thousands of clones; about 92% were seen once. The sample in question was CD4+ or CD8+ T cells sorted from blood, obtained in a trial of the OX40 agonist ivuxolimab. These receptors all stem from an adult with an advanced solid tumor such as melanoma, head and neck, liver or kidney cancer.

This chain's CDR3 is CASSRQGALNTEAFF. In DNA, the CDR3 is TGTGCCAGTAGTCGGCAGGGGGCCCTGAACACTGAAGCTTTCTTT. The chain joins TRBV19 to TRBJ1-1; 8 bases map to TRBD1. The length of the CDR3 is 15 residues. Per the germline V gene, CDR1 is LNHDA and CDR2 is SQIVND (reference sequence). With 5 bases clipped from V and 0 bases from J, the junction kept 5 bases outside the gene matches.

The chain recombines TRBV20-1 with TRBJ2-3; D call uncertain. CDR1 is DFQATT and CDR2 is SNEGSKA in the germline V gene (reference sequence). V was trimmed by 4 bases and J by 6 bases, leaving 8 bases between them. This CDR3 has 11 residues. The CDR3, as DNA: TGCAGTGCTATCTTGGTCGATACGCAGTATTTT. It is translated as CSAILVDTQYF.

This chain links TRBV11-2 with TRBJ2-1; D gene uncertain. CDR3 length: 14 residues. Germline CDR1 and CDR2: SGHAT and FQNNGV. The V end was cut by 1 base, the J end by 8 bases, with 12 bases between. The CDR3 DNA reads as TGTGCCAGCAGCTTAGGGGGTGCCCGGGATGAGCAGTTCTTC. It encodes CASSLGGARDEQFF.

The J gene is TRBJ1-1, the V gene TRBV4-3; D remains ambiguous. V lost 1 base, J lost 1 base, and 10 bases lay in between. Per the germline V gene, CDR1 is LGHNA and CDR2 is YSLEER. The CDR3 has 15 residues. CDR3 protein: CASSQAGDPNTEAFF. In DNA form, the CDR3 reads TGCGCCAGCAGCCAAGCGGGCGACCCGAACACTGAAGCTTTCTTT.

The chain links TRBV6-1 to TRBJ2-7; 7 bases align to TRBD1. CDR1 MNHNS and CDR2 SASEGT come from the germline V gene. V trimming: 1 base; J trimming: 2 bases; junction bases outside the gene matches: 5. The CDR3 is 15 amino acids. The CDR3, as DNA: TGTGCCAGCAGTGAAGTGAGGGGGCTAACCTACGAGCAGTACTTC. Protein sequence: CASSEVRGLTYEQYF.

The rearrangement joins TRBV7-9 to TRBJ2-2; 11 bases agree with TRBD1. Germline trimming cut 4 bases from V and 4 bases from J; bases unmatched to any gene: 2. The CDR3 contains 15 residues. Germline loops: CDR1 SEHNR, CDR2 FQNEAQ (reference sequence). CDR3 loop: CASSSGTGGTGELFF. CDR3 in DNA: TGTGCCAGCAGCTCCGGGACAGGGGGCACCGGGGAGCTGTTTTTT.

This chain links TRBV7-3 with TRBJ2-1; tentatively, D is TRBD2 (6 bases). This CDR3 is built from 16 residues. V was pared by 5 bases and J by 5 bases, with 19 bases between. In germline, CDR1 is SGHTA, CDR2 FQGTGA. The CDR3 DNA sequence: TGTGCCAGCAGCCCGCACGCGGGAATGGAGAACAATGAGCAGTTCTTC. This translates into CASSPHAGMENNEQFF.

V is TRBV7-2 and J is TRBJ2-1; D may be TRBD1 or TRBD2 (5 bases each). The CDR3 totals 15 residues. V lost 1 base and J 4 bases, leaving 11 bases between the germline ends. From germline, CDR1 is SGHTA and CDR2 FQGNSA. CDR3 coding DNA: TGTGCCAGCAGCTTAGATGGGACCAATTACAATGAGCAGTTCTTC. Translated: CASSLDGTNYNEQFF.

The genes are TRBV6-1 and TRBJ1-1; no reliable D call. CDR3 length equals 13 residues. Per germline, CDR1 MNHNS and CDR2 SASEGT. Trimming stripped 6 bases from V and 1 base from J, with 9 bases between. The CDR3 DNA follows: TGTGCCAGCAGGGTATGGGAGAACACTGAAGCTTTCTTT. Translated, it gives CASRVWENTEAFF.

The genes are TRBV4-3 and TRBJ2-1, with TRBD2 matching over 9 bases. The CDR3 has 18 amino acids. Trimming removed 1 base from V and 2 bases from J; junction bases left unmatched: 9. CDR1 is LGHNA and CDR2 is YSLEER in the germline V gene. CDR3 DNA: TGCGCCAGCAGCCAAGTGTGGCGGGGGGGCATTACCTACAATGAGCAGTTCTTC. This gives the protein CASSQVWRGGITYNEQFF.

The chain employs TRBV5-6 and TRBJ1-5; D is undetermined. CDR1 is SGHDT and CDR2 is YYEEEE in the germline V gene. The V end lost 1 base, the J end lost 1 base, and 6 bases lay between the germline ends. This CDR3 has 14 amino acids. CDR3 residues: CASSLRVSNQPQHF. The CDR3 DNA reads TGTGCCAGCAGCTTGAGAGTGAGCAATCAGCCCCAGCATTTT.

This clone was seen a single time. This chain joins TRBV6-5 and TRBJ2-2; tentatively, D is TRBD1 (5 bases). The CDR3 extends over 15 amino acids. With 2 bases removed from V and 4 bases from J, the gap between germline ends came to 11 bases. Germline V gene data show CDR1 as MNHEY and CDR2 as SVGAGI. The CDR3 sequence: CASSYGVRGTGELFF. CDR3 coding DNA: TGTGCCAGCAGTTACGGGGTTAGGGGCACCGGGGAGCTGTTTTTT.

The V gene is TRBV15, the J gene TRBJ2-3; 9 bases are a match to TRBD2. The CDR3 length is 16 residues. J lost 4 bases, V lost 0 bases, and 5 bases had no gene match. CDR1 is LNHNV, CDR2 YYDKDF, per germline (reference sequence). CDR3 sequence: CATSRDRAGGPDTQYF. The CDR3 DNA is TGTGCCACCAGCAGAGATCGGGCGGGAGGGCCAGATACGCAGTATTTT.

The chain uses TRBV5-1 and TRBJ1-1, with 7 bases that match TRBD1. The germline CDR1 and CDR2 sequences are SGHRS and YFSETQ. Trimming removed 3 bases from V and 8 bases from J; junction bases left unmatched: 4. The CDR3 length is 12 residues. CDR3 residues: CASSSGQFEAFF. For the CDR3, the DNA is TGCGCCAGCAGCTCGGGACAGTTCGAAGCTTTCTTT.

The chain joins TRBV19 to TRBJ2-2, with TRBD1 matching over 7 bases. This CDR3 contains 20 residues. CDR1 LNHDA and CDR2 SQIVND come from the germline V gene (reference sequence). J gave up 3 bases and V 3 bases, and 19 bases lay outside the gene matches. CDR3 sequence: CASSIPTGTRFVVDTGELFF. CDR3 bases: TGTGCCAGTAGTATCCCGACAGGGACGCGTTTCGTAGTCGACACCGGGGAGCTGTTTTTT.

The V gene is TRBV19, the J gene TRBJ1-5, with unresolved D. Trimming pared 5 bases from V and 0 bases from J, leaving 11 bases between. This CDR3 region has 15 residues. Germline lookup yields CDR1 LNHDA and CDR2 SQIVND (reference sequence). CDR3 sequence reads: CASSHPAISNQPQHF. The CDR3 nucleotides are TGTGCCAGTAGTCATCCAGCAATTAGCAATCAGCCCCAGCATTTT.

The chain combines TRBV11-2 with TRBJ2-2; D unresolved. V was pared by 4 bases and J by 0 bases, with 12 bases between. Germline V gene sequence: CDR1 SGHAT, CDR2 FQNNGV. There are 16 residues in the CDR3. CDR3 coding DNA: TGTGCCAGCAGCTACTTCCAGGAGACGAACACCGGGGAGCTGTTTTTT. Amino acids: CASSYFQETNTGELFF.

The V gene is TRBV7-2, the J gene TRBJ2-3; 8 bases align to TRBD2. The trim removed 4 bases at V and 0 bases at J, leaving 6 bases unmatched. The length of the CDR3 is 16 residues. The germline V gene has CDR1 SGHTA and CDR2 FQGNSA. DNA for the CDR3: TGTGCCAGCAGCTCGGTAGCGGGGTCTAGCACAGATACGCAGTATTTT. Protein: CASSSVAGSSTDTQYF.

V usage is TRBV7-3 and J usage is TRBJ2-2; D is possibly TRBD1 (6 bases). The ends were cut back, 5 bases at V and 4 bases at J, with 14 bases in the middle. Germline V lookup: CDR1 SGHTA, CDR2 FQGTGA. The CDR3 runs to 15 residues. The DNA of the CDR3 is TGTGCCAGCAGCACCTCGCAGGGGAGCACCGGGGAGCTGTTTTTT. Protein product: CASSTSQGSTGELFF.

This clone was seen just once. This rearrangement joins TRBV5-1 to TRBJ1-2; no clear D. The CDR3 is 14 amino acids. V lost 5 bases, J lost 7 bases, and 18 bases lay in between. Germline CDR1 SGHRS, CDR2 YFSETQ. CDR3 loop: CASRFPEQHFGYTF. CDR3 DNA sequence: TGCGCCAGCAGATTCCCGGAACAGCATTTTGGCTACACCTTC.

The chain recombines TRBV2 with TRBJ2-1; 8 bases map to TRBD1. This CDR3 spans 15 amino acids. Trimming removed 4 bases from V and 7 bases from J; junction bases left unmatched: 9. The germline CDR1 and CDR2 sequences are SNHLY and FYNNEI. CDR3 coding DNA: TGTGCCAGCAGTGTGGGGGCAGGGGGCGGGAATGAGCAGTTCTTC. Its translation is CASSVGAGGGNEQFF.

The chain recombines TRBV7-6 with TRBJ1-1; D gene unclear. The V gene lost 0 bases and the J gene lost 0 bases, with 8 bases spanning the gap. Germline assignment: CDR1 SGHVS and CDR2 FNYEAQ. The CDR3 has 15 amino acids. CDR3 in amino acids: CASSLASSLNTEAFF. The CDR3, as DNA: TGTGCCAGCAGCTTAGCAAGCAGCCTGAACACTGAAGCTTTCTTT.

V usage is TRBV27 and J usage is TRBJ1-2; 7 bases line up with TRBD1. Germline lookup yields CDR1 MNHEY and CDR2 SMNVEV (reference sequence). The ends lost 3 bases at V and 3 bases at J; junction bases unmatched: 1. CDR3 length equals 13 residues. The CDR3 DNA reads TGTGCCAGCAGTTTGGGGACAGACTATGGCTACACCTTC. This sequence encodes CASSLGTDYGYTF.

The V and J genes are TRBV6-5 and TRBJ1-2; D perhaps matches TRBD1 (6 bases). The ends were cut back, 8 bases at V and 4 bases at J, with 17 bases in the middle. The CDR3 consists of 14 residues. The germline V gene encodes CDR1 MNHEY and CDR2 SVGAGI. The CDR3 loop is CASSQRGDLYGYTF. The CDR3 region has the DNA TGTGCCAGCTCCCAAAGGGGGGACCTCTATGGCTACACCTTC.

The chain has TRBV20-1 and TRBJ1-1, with D unclear. The length of the CDR3 is 11 residues. The germline gives CDR1 DFQATT, CDR2 SNEGSKA (reference sequence). Trimming stripped 5 bases from V and 6 bases from J, with 10 bases between. The CDR3 DNA follows: TGCAGTGCTCCGTCGTACCCTGAAGCTTTCTTT. This sequence encodes CSAPSYPEAFF.

The CDR3 spells CASSHRGNTEAFF. The DNA for the CDR3 is TGTGCCAGCAGCCACCGGGGGAACACTGAAGCTTTCTTT. The chain couples TRBV7-6 to TRBJ1-1, with no clear D. Trimming left V 5 bases short and J 1 base short, with 8 bases between. The germline gives CDR1 SGHVS, CDR2 FNYEAQ. CDR3 length equals 13 residues.

The V and J genes are TRBV4-1 and TRBJ2-5, with 7 bases lining up with TRBD1. The germline CDR1 and CDR2 sequences are MGHRA and YSYEKL. V lost 3 bases and J lost 1; bases outside the gene matches: 2. CDR3 length: 14 amino acids. CDR3 sequence reads: CASSQGQIQETQYF. As DNA, the CDR3 is TGCGCCAGCAGCCAGGGACAGATCCAAGAGACCCAGTACTTC.

V is TRBV18 and J is TRBJ2-7; 14 positions agree with TRBD2. The CDR3 runs to 15 residues. With 6 bases clipped from V and 5 bases from J, the junction kept 6 bases outside the gene matches. CDR1 KGHSH and CDR2 LQKENI come from the germline V gene. CDR3 bases: TGTGCCAGCTCGCGGACTAGCGGGGGGTTCCACGAGCAGTACTTC. Its protein product is CASSRTSGGFHEQYF.

This clone was recorded once. The chain uses TRBV19 and TRBJ2-5, with TRBD2 matching over 7 bases. The CDR3 totals 15 residues. CDR1 is LNHDA, CDR2 SQIVND, per germline (reference sequence). The V and J ends lost 5 bases and 1 base, in that order; junction bases with no gene match: 7. The CDR3: CASSQLALIQETQYF. CDR3 bases: TGTGCCAGTAGTCAACTAGCGTTAATCCAAGAGACCCAGTACTTC.

This chain joins TRBV5-1 and TRBJ1-2; 8 bases fit TRBD1. CDR1 and CDR2 (germline): SGHRS, YFSETQ. Germline trimming cut 4 bases from V and 5 bases from J; bases unmatched to any gene: 13. This CDR3 region has 16 residues. CDR3 sequence: CASSPSPGGAPYGYTF. DNA of the CDR3: TGCGCCAGCAGCCCGTCCCCAGGGGGCGCGCCTTATGGCTACACCTTC.

V and J are TRBV15 and TRBJ2-7, with D possibly matching TRBD1 (5 bases). Germline V gives CDR1 LNHNV, CDR2 YYDKDF (reference sequence). V was shortened by 3 bases and J by 4 bases, with 7 bases between the two germline ends. The CDR3 sequence is 12 residues long. CDR3 protein: CATSSTGYEQYF. The CDR3 nucleotides read TGTGCCACCAGCAGCACAGGTTACGAGCAGTACTTC.